Listed below are T cell receptor beta chains from one sample, sequenced in a study of beta chain features in type 1 diabetes. Using immunoSEQ multiplex PCR, the repertoire was profiled, and TCRdb retains in-frame clones only, with some absent. The data contain 350,000 to 450,000 clones, around an eighth of them singletons. Specimen: naive CD4+ T cells from blood. The origin of the receptors is a woman aged 18-35 years with type 1 diabetes. Both conserved end residues are part of each CDR3. The D gene is left open where the match is weak. Clone size is given for some rows only: seen once, a few or many times, or a class if the clone is expanded.

few TRBJ2-4 TRBV4-1 - TGCGCCAGCAGCCAAGCGGGTCGGGGGGCCAAAAACATTCAGTACTTC CASSQAGRGAKNIQYF
few TRBJ2-2 TRBV30 - TGTGCCTGGATAGCGGATAGAACAACCGGGGAGCTGTTTTTT CAWIADRTTGELFF
- TRBJ2-3 TRBV9 - TGTGCCAGCAGCGCCAGGCTGACGGGAGCAGATACGCAGTATTTT CASSARLTGADTQYF
few TRBJ2-2 TRBV4-3 TRBD1 TGCGCCAGCAGCCGAACCGGGACAGGGGTCCCCGGGGAGCTGTTTTTT CASSRTGTGVPGELFF
- TRBJ2-3 TRBV5-1 - TGCGCCAGCAGCGGCCGGACTTCCCCTAGCACAGATACGCAGTATTTT CASSGRTSPSTDTQYF
- TRBJ1-6 TRBV27 - TGTGCCAGCAGTCAGTGGGCAGGCGTAAATTCACCCCTCCACTTT CASSQWAGVNSPLHF
few TRBJ2-4 TRBV4-1 - TGCGCCAGCAGCCAATTAGGGGCCGCTATCAACATTCAGTACTTC CASSQLGAAINIQYF
- TRBJ1-1 TRBV28 - TGTGCCAGCAGTTTTGGGCGGGGAGCTTTCTTT CASSFGRGAFF
few TRBJ2-3 TRBV9 - TGTGCCAGCAGCCCAAGCGGGCTCGGGGATACGCAGTATTTT CASSPSGLGDTQYF
- TRBJ2-1 TRBV6-5 - TGTGCCAGCAGTACCTCGGGGTCCTCCTACAATGAGCAGTTCTTC CASSTSGSSYNEQFF
- TRBJ2-1 TRBV7-8 TRBD1 TGTGCCAGCAGCTCCAGGACAGGACGAACTTCCTACAATGAGCAGTTCTTC CASSSRTGRTSYNEQFF
- TRBJ1-3 TRBV11-2 - TGTGCCAGCAGCTTAGATTCCCCAACTGGAAACACCATATATTTT CASSLDSPTGNTIYF
few TRBJ2-3 TRBV6-5 TRBD1 TGTGCCAGCAGTTACGGGGACAGTACAGATACGCAGTATTTT CASSYGDSTDTQYF
- TRBJ1-4 TRBV7-9 - TGTGCCAGCACCGAATCGGGACAAACTAATGAAAAACTGTTTTTT CASTESGQTNEKLFF
- TRBJ2-7 TRBV18 - TGTGCCAGCTCACTCTATGATATAGTGGCGGAAGAGCAGTACTTC CASSLYDIVAEEQYF
few TRBJ2-7 TRBV7-2 TRBD2 TGTGCCAGCAGACTGAGCGGGGGGGCCGGGGAGCAGTACTTC CASRLSGGAGEQYF
- TRBJ2-6 TRBV6-5 TRBD1 TGTGCCAGCAGTTTGCAGGGGGCTGGGGCCAACGTCCTGACTTTC CASSLQGAGANVLTF
- TRBJ2-1 TRBV5-8 - TGTGCCAGCAGCCCGCCCAACGGACAAATCAATGAGCAGTTCTTC CASSPPNGQINEQFF
- TRBJ2-1 TRBV5-1 - TGCGCCAGCAGCTTGGAGCCAGCGTACAATGAGCAGTTCTTC CASSLEPAYNEQFF
few TRBJ2-5 TRBV5-4 - TGTGCCAGCAGCTTGGTGGGGGGTCAAGAGACCCAGTACTTC CASSLVGGQETQYF
few TRBJ1-2 TRBV10-3 - TGTGCCATCACGGAAGGGGTGGCTGGCTACACCTTC CAITEGVAGYTF
- TRBJ2-7 TRBV4-1 TRBD2 TGCGCCAGCAGCCACCTCCGGGGGACTAGCGGGAGAATATACTCCTACGAGCAGTACTTC CASSHLRGTSGRIYSYEQYF
once TRBJ2-7 TRBV2 - TGTGCCAGCAAAATCGAGAACTGGAGAGGGTACTTC CASKIENWRGYF
- TRBJ1-1 TRBV5-1 TRBD1 TGCGCCAGCAGCCTTGGGGACAGGTCTGTTGCGGAAGCTTTCTTT CASSLGDRSVAEAFF
few TRBJ2-3 TRBV9 TRBD1 TGTGCCAGCAGCGTAGGGACAGGGGGCACAGATACGCAGTATTTT CASSVGTGGTDTQYF
few TRBJ2-3 TRBV30 - TGTGCCTGGAGTGTTATTAGCGGCACAGATACGCAGTATTTT CAWSVISGTDTQYF
- TRBJ1-2 TRBV7-7 TRBD1 TGTGCTAGCAGACATGACAGGGGGCGACCCTCTAAGGGCTACACCTTC CASRHDRGRPSKGYTF
- TRBJ2-6 TRBV7-9 TRBD1 TGTGCCAGCAGCCGACAGGGGCTAGTGAATGCCAACGTCCTGACTTTC CASSRQGLVNANVLTF
- TRBJ1-2 TRBV12-2 - TGTGCAAGTCGCCCCCCGGGCTACACCTTC CASRPPGYTF
- TRBJ2-7 TRBV4-3 TRBD2 TGCGCCAGCAGCCAAGATCGCCGCGCGGGGGGGCAAGACGAGCAGTACTTC CASSQDRRAGGQDEQYF
few TRBJ2-3 TRBV29-1 - TGCAGCGCGAGGGGGTCCCATTTCACAGATACGCAGTATTTT CSARGSHFTDTQYF
few TRBJ1-1 TRBV7-9 - TGTGCCAGCAGCTTAGCGCGAGAGGGTGCTTTCTTT CASSLAREGAFF
- TRBJ2-7 TRBV9 TRBD2 TGTGCCAGCAGCCTCCTAGGACTAGCGGGAGACGAGCAGTACTTC CASSLLGLAGDEQYF
few TRBJ2-3 TRBV5-1 - TGCGCCAGCAGCTTACAAACTAGGACAGATACGCAGTATTTT CASSLQTRTDTQYF
few TRBJ2-2 TRBV6-1 - TGTGCCAGCAGTATACCCGGGTCGAACACCGGGGAGCTGTTTTTT CASSIPGSNTGELFF
- TRBJ2-5 TRBV29-1 TRBD1 TGCAGCGTAGCAACAGGGGGCGGAGAGACCCAGTACTTC CSVATGGGETQYF
few TRBJ2-4 TRBV18 TRBD1 TGTGCCAGCTCACCGGAGGGGACAGGGGTCGGCAAAAACATTCAGTACTTC CASSPEGTGVGKNIQYF
few TRBJ2-7 TRBV9 - TGTGCCAGCAGCGCTTCTAGCTGGACCTCCTACGAGCAGTACTTC CASSASSWTSYEQYF
- TRBJ2-1 TRBV15 - TGTGCCACCAGCAGCCTCACAGGATTCAGGTTGGATGAGCAGTTCTTC CATSSLTGFRLDEQFF
- TRBJ1-4 TRBV5-4 TRBD1 TGTGCCAGCAGCTTGGCAGGGGGCAACGAAAAACTGTTTTTT CASSLAGGNEKLFF
few TRBJ2-1 TRBV27 - TGTGCCAGCAGGAGGTCGGGGTACAATGAGCAGTTCTTC CASRRSGYNEQFF
few TRBJ2-2 TRBV30 TRBD1 TGTGCCTGGCCACAGGGGGGCGGGGAGCTGTTTTTT CAWPQGGGELFF
once TRBJ1-5 TRBV21-1 - TGTGCCAGCAGGATCGGGTTTCAGCCCCAGCATTTT CASRIGFQPQHF
- TRBJ1-5 TRBV28 - TGTGCCAGCAGCCCGAACCGGTATCAGCCCCAGCATTTT CASSPNRYQPQHF
few TRBJ2-1 TRBV7-8 - TGTGCCAGCAGCTTAGCCTCACTAGAGCAGTTCTTC CASSLASLEQFF
few TRBJ1-2 TRBV29-1 - TGCAGCGTTGTCGTCGCCGGAGCTAACTATGGCTACACCTTC CSVVVAGANYGYTF
few TRBJ1-2 TRBV28 - TGTGCCAGCAGTTTCCAGGGGAGCTATGGCTACACCTTC CASSFQGSYGYTF